This TCR beta chain was retrieved from a study of T cell responses to AZD1222 COVID-19 vaccine (dated by TCRdb to about 2021). With regard to the full study: AZD1222 recipients with second doses at about 4 weeks or about 12 weeks were pooled, because spike-specific TCR depth and breadth did not differ between schedules. Enrollment into the trials was organized by age into subgroups of 18-55, 56-69 and 70-plus years, and those subgroups contained approximately 160, 26 and 62 TCR-sequenced participants, respectively. TCR sequencing covered some 240 trial participants: 207 given two doses of AZD1222 and around 26 given two doses of MenACWY control vaccine.

The germline V gene specifies MDHEN as CDR1 and SYDVKM as CDR2. Including cysteine and phenylalanine, the CDR3 has 17 amino acids. The DNA shown is the 51-base CDR3, in frame from base 1. Deletion took 2 bases off V and 1 base off J, with a span of 15 bases between the germline ends. The meaning of the sample's time point label: baseline before first vaccination. Samples from vaccinated people were obtained from the UK trials COV001 and COV002, which included a single-blind randomized controlled phase 2/3 trial of AZD1222 (ChAdOx1 nCoV-19) in healthy adults. Trial participant PBMC samples were collected at day 0 and day 28 after the second dose for TCRbeta chain sequencing. The CDR3 regions of human TCRbeta chains were analyzed by immunosequencing. The published analysis was carried out like this. Repertoire TCRs were checked for matches against a reference library of SARS-CoV-2-specific TCRs that had been generated using the MIRA antigen-specificity platform. Breadth was defined as the fraction of unique TCRs that were SARS-CoV-2-associated. Depth was defined as the fraction of total T cells that were SARS-CoV-2-associated. Using the MIRA data, each spike-specific TCR was assigned both to the spike region to which the TCR was reactive and to a CD4 or CD8 class. Log10-transformed breadth and depth values were compared by one-way ANOVA with Sidak's multiple comparisons tests. The immuneACCESS repertoire file appears here via TCRdb, limited to in-frame rearrangements. These files lack a portion of the clones; in checked studies, under half of the deficit traces to unresolved V genes, and the cause of the others is not known. V, J and clone size were drawn from that table, and D and trimming were deduced from the DNA. The sample yields about 160,000 clones; less than 95% were counted once. The ten largest account for roughly 1.2% of the sample.

Many counts were recorded for this clone. The antigen it recognizes is unknown. Base quality data are lacking; no much larger clone is found one base away. Here is what the overall study found, with its caveats: No day 14 peak-response samples were available, so repertoires were characterized only after the peak T cell response. The 56-69-year group was small, and its depth increase did not reach significance, likely because of low power. Conclusions about previously exposed vaccinees were limited because only a handful of AZD1222 recipients were SARS-CoV-2 seropositive at baseline. Reportedly, almost half of the unique spike-specific TCRs recognized epitopes lying outside the regions that are mutated in the B.1.351 and B.1.1.7 variants. Vaccine-associated CD4 TCRs spanned the whole spike protein, with dominant responses in regions 160-218 and 743-854. Spike-specific TCR breadth and depth rose significantly after two AZD1222 doses compared with day 0 and with MenACWY recipients. Participants were mostly white British and included more females than males, and it was suggested by the authors that clonal diversity may have been underestimated.

This receptor was identified in an adult in good health. Recombination joined TRBV28 with TRBJ1-5; perhaps TRBD1 is the D gene, with 6 bases matching. The source material was peripheral blood, sampled on day 0 of AZD1222 vaccination. The nucleotide sequence reads as follows: TGTGCCAGCAGTTTACCGAACAGGGTGAGGAGCAATCAGCCCCAGCATTTT. Translation gives CASSLPNRVRSNQPQHF.